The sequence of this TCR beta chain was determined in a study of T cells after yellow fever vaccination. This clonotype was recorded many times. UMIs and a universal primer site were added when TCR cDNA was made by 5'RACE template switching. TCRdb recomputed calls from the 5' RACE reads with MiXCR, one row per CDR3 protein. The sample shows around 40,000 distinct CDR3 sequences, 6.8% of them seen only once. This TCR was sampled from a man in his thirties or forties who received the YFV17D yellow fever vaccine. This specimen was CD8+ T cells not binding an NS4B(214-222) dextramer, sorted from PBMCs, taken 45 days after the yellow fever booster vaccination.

For the CDR3, the DNA is TGCGCCAGCAGCCTCCCCTCCACTGAAGCTTTCTTT. It codes for CASSLPSTEAFF. V is TRBV5-1 and J is TRBJ1-1; D unresolved. With 4 bases removed from V and 4 bases from J, the gap between germline ends came to 8 bases. The CDR3 is made up of 12 amino acids. Germline CDR1 reads SGHRS; CDR2 reads YFSETQ.